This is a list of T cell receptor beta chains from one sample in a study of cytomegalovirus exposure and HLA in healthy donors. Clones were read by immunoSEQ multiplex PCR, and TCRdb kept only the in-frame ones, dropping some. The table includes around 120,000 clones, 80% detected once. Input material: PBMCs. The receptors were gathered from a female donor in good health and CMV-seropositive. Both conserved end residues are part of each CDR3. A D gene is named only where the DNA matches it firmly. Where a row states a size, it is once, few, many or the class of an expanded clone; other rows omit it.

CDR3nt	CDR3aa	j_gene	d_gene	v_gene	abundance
TGTGCCATCAGTGACCCGGGGACGGGAGACTATGGCTACACCTTC	CAISDPGTGDYGYTF	TRBJ1-2	.	TRBV10-3	.
TGTGCCAGCAATAACGGGGGTAGCAATCAGCCCCAGCATTTT	CASNNGGSNQPQHF	TRBJ1-5	.	TRBV2	.
TGTGCCAGCAGTCCCGTGACAGGGGCCTGGTCTGAAGCTTTCTTT	CASSPVTGAWSEAFF	TRBJ1-1	TRBD1	TRBV6-5	.
TGTGCCAGCTCCCTCAACAGTTTGAACACTGAAGCTTTCTTT	CASSLNSLNTEAFF	TRBJ1-1	.	TRBV18	.
TGTGCCAGTAGTCCCCCGACAGGGGGAAGTAACAATGAGCAGTTCTTC	CASSPPTGGSNNEQFF	TRBJ2-1	TRBD1	TRBV19	.
TGTGCCAGCGCTACTGAGATGAACACTGAAGCTTTCTTT	CASATEMNTEAFF	TRBJ1-1	.	TRBV2	.
TGTGCCAGCAGCCTAATCGGGGGGGCTTACAATGAGCAGTTCTTC	CASSLIGGAYNEQFF	TRBJ2-1	TRBD2	TRBV6-5	.
TGTGCCAGCAGTTCCACACAAGAGACCCAGTACTTC	CASSSTQETQYF	TRBJ2-5	.	TRBV28	.
TGCGCCAGCAGCTTGGCCGGTCAGGGGATTGACGAGACCCAGTACTTC	CASSLAGQGIDETQYF	TRBJ2-5	.	TRBV5-1	.
TGTGCCAGCAGCGTCGGACAGAGGAACACTGAAGCTTTCTTT	CASSVGQRNTEAFF	TRBJ1-1	.	TRBV9	.
TGTGCCTGGAGGTACCCAAATGAGCGGGGGGCGGCCGAGCAGTACTTC	CAWRYPNERGAAEQYF	TRBJ2-7	TRBD2	TRBV30	.
TGTGCCACTGTGTGGGACAGGTCCACAGATACGCAGTATTTT	CATVWDRSTDTQYF	TRBJ2-3	TRBD1	TRBV2	few
TGTGCCAGCAGTGCCCAGGGGGTCTCCTACGAGCAGTACTTC	CASSAQGVSYEQYF	TRBJ2-7	TRBD1	TRBV2	.
TGTGCCAGTAGTTTTAGACGGGAGGAACTGTTTTTT	CASSFRREELFF	TRBJ1-4	.	TRBV19	.
TGTGCCAGCAGCTTGGTCAGGGACTCCGATTCACCCCTCCACTTT	CASSLVRDSDSPLHF	TRBJ1-6	.	TRBV5-6	.
TGCGCCAGCAGCTTACCCCAGACAGGGAAGAACTATGGCTACACCTTC	CASSLPQTGKNYGYTF	TRBJ1-2	TRBD1	TRBV5-1	.
TGTGCCAGCAGCTTATTTTCAGGAGGTGGAAACACCATATATTTT	CASSLFSGGGNTIYF	TRBJ1-3	.	TRBV7-3	.
TGTGCCATCAGTGATTTGGGGGCCAGCGGGGGCCTCGGCACCGTTATAAGCTCCTACGAGCAGTACTTC	CAISDLGASGGLGTVISSYEQYF	TRBJ2-7	TRBD2	TRBV10-3	.
TGTGCCAGCCGTAGGGGGCGGCAAGAGACCCAGTACTTC	CASRRGRQETQYF	TRBJ2-5	TRBD1	TRBV5-4	.
TGCGCCAGCAGCCAACCCGGGACTAGCGACAGAGAGACCCAGTACTTC	CASSQPGTSDRETQYF	TRBJ2-5	TRBD2	TRBV4-1	once
TGTGCCAGCTGCCTCGGGACATCTCGGAATGAGCAGTACTTC	CASCLGTSRNEQYF	TRBJ2-7	.	TRBV28	.
TGTGCCCTCAGGGGGCAGACAAGGACGAACTATGGCTACACCTTC	CALRGQTRTNYGYTF	TRBJ1-2	TRBD1	TRBV6-1	.
TGTGCCAGCAGTCTCGGACAGGGAGTTGGACTTACCCCTGGAGCTTTCTTT	CASSLGQGVGLTPGAFF	TRBJ1-1	TRBD1	TRBV28	once
TGTGCCAGCGGAGGGGGCGCACGAACTGAAGCTTTCTTT	CASGGGARTEAFF	TRBJ1-1	TRBD1	TRBV28	.
TGTGCCAGCAGTCAGGGTTTCTATGGCTACACCTTC	CASSQGFYGYTF	TRBJ1-2	.	TRBV28	.
TGTGCCAGCAGTTCCCAGACAGGGACCGGGGAGCTGTTTTTT	CASSSQTGTGELFF	TRBJ2-2	TRBD1	TRBV2	once
TGTTCCAGCAGAGATTGGGGCGCCGAAGCTTTCTTT	CSSRDWGAEAFF	TRBJ1-1	.	TRBV7-9	.
TGTGCCAGCAGCTTGGTGACTAGCGTAGAGACCCAGTACTTC	CASSLVTSVETQYF	TRBJ2-5	TRBD2	TRBV5-4	.
TGTGCCAGCAGCCAAGATAAGATGGGTTTCGACGCGGCGTCACCCCTCCACTTT	CASSQDKMGFDAASPLHF	TRBJ1-6	.	TRBV14	.
TGTGCCAGTAATGAGGCTAGCACATACAATGAGCAGTTCTTC	CASNEASTYNEQFF	TRBJ2-1	.	TRBV5-8	.
TGTGCCAGCAGTTCCGGGACAGGAGTTTACGAGCAGTACTTC	CASSSGTGVYEQYF	TRBJ2-7	TRBD1	TRBV28	.
TGTGCCAGCAGCCCCCGGGGGGCGGTCCCCACAGATACGCAGTATTTT	CASSPRGAVPTDTQYF	TRBJ2-3	.	TRBV9	.
TGTGCCAGCAGTTTGTCACACCCGAACACTGAAGCTTTCTTT	CASSLSHPNTEAFF	TRBJ1-1	.	TRBV28	.
TGCGCCAGCAGCAGCACCGGGAACACTGAAGCTTTCTTT	CASSSTGNTEAFF	TRBJ1-1	.	TRBV5-1	.
TGTGCCAGCAGCTTGTCGGGGAGTCAGCCCCAGCATTTT	CASSLSGSQPQHF	TRBJ1-5	.	TRBV5-4	.
TGCGCCAGCAGTGAAGGAGACAGGGGGCTTGGGGCGGACACTGAAGCTTTCTTT	CASSEGDRGLGADTEAFF	TRBJ1-1	TRBD1	TRBV10-2	.
TGTGCCAGTAGTATAGGAGGCCAGGGGGCCATGAACACTGAAGCTTTCTTT	CASSIGGQGAMNTEAFF	TRBJ1-1	TRBD1	TRBV19	.
TGTGCCAGCAGTCTCTCCCGGACAGGGTCCTACGAGCAGTACTTC	CASSLSRTGSYEQYF	TRBJ2-7	TRBD1	TRBV28	once
TGTGCCAGCAGACCGGGACAGGGGTACAATGAGCAGTTCTTC	CASRPGQGYNEQFF	TRBJ2-1	TRBD1	TRBV2	.
TGCAGCGTTGCGGGGGGGGGCCCAGATACGCAGTATTTT	CSVAGGGPDTQYF	TRBJ2-3	TRBD2	TRBV29-1	once
TGCGCCAGCAGCCTTGAGGGACAGGGGGGAAACGAGCAGTACTTC	CASSLEGQGGNEQYF	TRBJ2-7	TRBD1	TRBV5-1	.
TGTGCCAGCAGTGCATGGACAGGGGGCATGGATGGCTACACCTTC	CASSAWTGGMDGYTF	TRBJ1-2	TRBD1	TRBV6-1	.
TGTGCCAGCAGCTTATCAACAGGGGTAGGTCAGCCCCAGCATTTT	CASSLSTGVGQPQHF	TRBJ1-5	TRBD1	TRBV7-9	.
TGTGCCAGCAGCTTCAGACAGGGGAATGAGCAGTTCTTC	CASSFRQGNEQFF	TRBJ2-1	TRBD1	TRBV7-2	once
TGTGCCAGCTCACCGCTACGACAGGGAACAGGCTATGGCTACACCTTC	CASSPLRQGTGYGYTF	TRBJ1-2	TRBD1	TRBV18	.
TGTGCCTGGACAAGACAGGCAATGAACACTGAAGCTTTCTTT	CAWTRQAMNTEAFF	TRBJ1-1	.	TRBV30	.
TGCGCCAGCAGCCAGGGGGACAGGGGGCCCCACGAGCAGTACTTC	CASSQGDRGPHEQYF	TRBJ2-7	TRBD1	TRBV4-1	.
TGTGCCAGCAGTTACGGTCGGGGGAGCACAGATACGCAGTATTTT	CASSYGRGSTDTQYF	TRBJ2-3	.	TRBV6-5	.
TGTGCCAGCAGTTTTAAAGCTGGGACAGGGATTCACGGCTACACCTTC	CASSFKAGTGIHGYTF	TRBJ1-2	TRBD1	TRBV27	.
TGTGCCAGCCGAGAGAACTATGGCTACACCTTC	CASRENYGYTF	TRBJ1-2	.	TRBV28	.
TGTGCCAGCAGGCCGGGTGGGGCCAACGTCCTGACTTTC	CASRPGGANVLTF	TRBJ2-6	.	TRBV6-5	once
TGTGCCAGCAGCCCAGGCTTCTCTGCCGATGAGCAGTTCTTC	CASSPGFSADEQFF	TRBJ2-1	.	TRBV7-9	.
TGTGCCAGTAGTTTCACTAGCGGGCGTGAGACCCAGTACTTC	CASSFTSGRETQYF	TRBJ2-5	TRBD2	TRBV19	.
TGTGCCAGCAGTGGGGCAGTAGCTAACTATGGCTACACCTTC	CASSGAVANYGYTF	TRBJ1-2	.	TRBV2	.